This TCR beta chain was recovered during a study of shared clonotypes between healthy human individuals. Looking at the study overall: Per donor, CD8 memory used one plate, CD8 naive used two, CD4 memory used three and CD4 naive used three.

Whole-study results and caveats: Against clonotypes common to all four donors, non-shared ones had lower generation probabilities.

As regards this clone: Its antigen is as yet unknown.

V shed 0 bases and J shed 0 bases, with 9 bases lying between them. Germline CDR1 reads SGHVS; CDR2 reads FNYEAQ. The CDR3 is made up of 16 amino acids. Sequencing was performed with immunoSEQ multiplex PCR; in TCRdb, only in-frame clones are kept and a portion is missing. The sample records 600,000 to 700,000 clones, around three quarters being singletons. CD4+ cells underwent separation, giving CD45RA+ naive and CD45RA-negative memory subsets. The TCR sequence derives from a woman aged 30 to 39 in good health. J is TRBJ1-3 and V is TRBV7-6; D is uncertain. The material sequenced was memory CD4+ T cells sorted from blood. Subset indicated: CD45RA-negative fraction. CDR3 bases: TGTGCCAGCAGCTTAGCAGTGGCCGACTCTGGAAACACCATATATTTT. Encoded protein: CASSLAVADSGNTIYF.